The text below deals with one T cell receptor beta chain. Its antigen is not known. This entry comes from a study of shared clonotypes between healthy human individuals. General study results and limits: Larger estimated richness was generally recorded for naive subsets relative to memory subsets.

Profiling relied on immunoSEQ multiplex PCR, and the TCRdb table lists in-frame clones only, not all of them. This sample has millions of clones, with roughly nine tenths found just once. Germline V CDR1 and CDR2: KGHSH, LQKENI. The J segment lost 2 bases and the V segment lost 8 bases, leaving 7 bases of the junction unmatched. The CDR3 totals 15 residues. All donors were Caucasian adults living in Nashville, Tennessee. CD45RA-negative memory and CD45RA+ naive subsets were split from the CD4+ cells. Sequencing input: naive CD4+ T cells sorted from blood. Subset indicated: CD45RA+ positively selected. The origin of this receptor is a man aged 18 to 30 in good health. The chain carries TRBV18 and TRBJ2-5; 11 bases match TRBD2. The CDR3 nucleotides are TGTGCCAGCACTTGGACTAGCGGGTTACAAGAGACCCAGTACTTC. Residues: CASTWTSGLQETQYF.